This T cell receptor beta chain was profiled in a study of blood T cells in healthy people across ages. Notes on the study in general: It was held that diversity estimates obtained from one million T cells represented underestimates. More naive CD4+ cells and higher diversity were found in long-lived than in aged donors. Among T cells, TCR beta diversity per million cells dropped roughly linearly as age rose.

The table lists this clonotype with a few counts. As yet, its antigen is unknown. The CDR3 length is 14 residues. Germline assignment: CDR1 SEHNR and CDR2 FQNEAQ (reference sequence). Trimming removed 1 base at V and 7 bases at J, with 13 bases between. Combining a sample-barcoded 5' primer with a J-beta primer mix, a second PCR ran for roughly 7 to 12 cycles. TCRdb used MiXCR to reprocess the 5' RACE reads, holding one entry per CDR3 protein. In the table there are about 570,000 distinct CDR3 sequences, roughly 28% of which are singletons. This receptor was obtained from an older woman in good health. The chain links TRBV7-9 to TRBJ1-2; D ambiguous. Sequencing was carried out using blood. The DNA of the CDR3 is TGTGCCAGCAGCTTAGGTCATAGGACGGTTGGCTACACCTTC. Translation gives CASSLGHRTVGYTF.